This TCR beta chain is from a study of T cell changes during pregnancy in multiple sclerosis. TCRdb's table, derived via immunoSEQ multiplex PCR, lists solely in-frame clones and lacks some. The sample consists of some 62,000 clones, 92% of them appearing once. V was clipped by 4 bases and J by 3 bases; unmatched bases: 2. This CDR3 spans 13 amino acids. Germline values: CDR1 SGHDN, CDR2 FVKESK. The receptor was isolated from a female donor in good health, enrolled as a control in a pregnancy study. Specimen: peripheral blood, collected in the second trimester of pregnancy. The chain recombines TRBV14 with TRBJ2-7; 8 nucleotides align to TRBD2. CDR3 loop: CASSRSGNYEQYF. CDR3 DNA: TGTGCCAGCAGCCGTAGCGGGAACTACGAGCAGTACTTC.